This TCR beta chain comes out of a study of cytomegalovirus exposure and HLA in healthy donors. Study-wide results and limits: First-cohort TCR clusters tended to co-occur in the roughly 130 validation repertoires, a later analysis found. TCR sequences were mostly rare, though some public TCRs occurred in many donors. Specificity of a few CMV-associated chains for CMV antigens was verified in vitro. Cytomegalovirus association was listed for 164 TCR beta chains.

Remarks on this clone: Antigen specificity is unknown.

This table comes from immunoSEQ multiplex PCR, and its TCRdb copy is limited to in-frame clones, with some not included. Of around 190,000 clones in the sample, roughly 81% were seen once. The V gene lost 0 bases and the J gene lost 6 bases, with 15 bases spanning the gap. The CDR3 spans 15 residues. Germline lookup yields CDR1 LNHNV and CDR2 YYDKDF (reference sequence). This TCR came from a woman in her twenties or thirties in good health and CMV-seronegative. Specimen: PBMCs. The chain combines TRBV15 with TRBJ2-7; D remains ambiguous. The chain's CDR3 is CATSRELATTGEQYF. The CDR3 DNA reads as TGTGCCACCAGCAGAGAACTCGCAACGACGGGCGAGCAGTACTTC.